The clone carrying this T cell receptor (beta chain) appeared many times. These data originate in a study of metastatic and nonmetastatic thyroid tumors. V was pared by 4 bases and J by 3 bases, with 8 bases of the junction left unmatched. This CDR3 is 16 amino acids long. The V gene's germline CDR1 is ENHRY and CDR2 SYGVKD. No treatment of any kind had been given to any patient before thyroid surgery. TCRdb ran MiXCR on the PCR reads. The sample holds some 20,000 clones, around 17% seen once. Input material: blood. The genes are TRBV10-3 and TRBJ2-5; 10 bases align to TRBD2. The clonotype comes from a male donor with papillary thyroid cancer or a benign thyroid nodule (not recorded which). Some clones in this sample may be carry-over from other donors' samples. The chain's CDR3 is CAISGLATSGKETQYF. Written as DNA, the CDR3 is TGTGCCATCAGTGGCCTAGCAACTAGCGGGAAAGAGACCCAGTACTTC.